The clone carrying this T cell receptor (beta chain) is a singleton in its sample. CDR1 is SGHTA and CDR2 is FQGNSA in the germline V gene. V lost 4 bases, J lost 6 bases, and 8 bases stayed unmatched. The CDR3 covers 14 residues. Authors' analysis steps: Amplification of reference gene primers was used by the study to estimate nucleated cell counts. The repertoire was sequenced with immunoSEQ multiplex PCR; TCRdb's copy has only in-frame clones and lacks some. V, J and clone size are those of that table, while D and trimming were read from the DNA. The sample records about 260,000 clones, over 75% being singletons. These data belong to a study of blood T cell repertoires in COVID-19. Study in general: T cells, B-cell-depleted T cells, or PBMCs supplied cDNA or gDNA.

This clonotype was sampled from a human donor in a cohort sampled during active COVID-19. Sequenced: peripheral blood. The chain is built from TRBV7-2 and TRBJ1-1; TRBD1 matches at 7 bases. CDR3: CASSSLYRGSEAFF. In nucleotides, the CDR3 is TGTGCCAGCAGCTCGCTATACAGGGGTTCTGAAGCTTTCTTT.